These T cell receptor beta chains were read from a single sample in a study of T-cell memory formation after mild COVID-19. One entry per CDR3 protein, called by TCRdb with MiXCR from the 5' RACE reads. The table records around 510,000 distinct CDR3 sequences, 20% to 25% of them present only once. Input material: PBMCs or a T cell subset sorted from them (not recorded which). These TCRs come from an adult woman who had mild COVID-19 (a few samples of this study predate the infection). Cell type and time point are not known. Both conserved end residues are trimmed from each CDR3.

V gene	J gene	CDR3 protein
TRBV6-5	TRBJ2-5	ASSYGTAQETQY
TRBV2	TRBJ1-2	ASSEQGPAWGYT
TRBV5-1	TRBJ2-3	ASSWPRSGRPDTQY
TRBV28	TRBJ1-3	ASSFPGTSGNTIY
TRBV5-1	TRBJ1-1	ASSLTPLFGGNTEAF
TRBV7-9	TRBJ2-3	ASSYERGRNTQY
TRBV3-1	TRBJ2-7	ASSQDGGRHYEQY
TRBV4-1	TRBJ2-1	ASSQYPQESSYNEQF
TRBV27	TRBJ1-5	ASSSGRGNQPQH
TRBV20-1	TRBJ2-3	SARDGDRGTDTQY
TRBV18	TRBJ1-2	ASSPTGDYGYT
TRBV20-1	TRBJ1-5	SAREGRSNQPQH
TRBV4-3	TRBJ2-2	ASSPTGSGWNTGELF
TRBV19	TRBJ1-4	ASRAGHEKLF
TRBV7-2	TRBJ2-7	ASSPSRDAYEQY
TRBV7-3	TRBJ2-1	ASSLAFRDEQF
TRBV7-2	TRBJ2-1	ASGLDRHYEQF
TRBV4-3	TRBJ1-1	ASSQELGLNTEAF
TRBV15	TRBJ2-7	ATSRPGTSGYEQY
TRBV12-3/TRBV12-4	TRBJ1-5	ASREQGDQPQH
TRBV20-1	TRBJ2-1	SAREGTSGYEWEQF
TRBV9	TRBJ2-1	ASTPQELGEQF
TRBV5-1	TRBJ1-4	ASSLGGEKLF
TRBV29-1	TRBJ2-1	SVEGQPNEQF
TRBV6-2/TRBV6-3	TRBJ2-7	ASSEQTGPSYEQY
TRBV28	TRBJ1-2	ASSLAVEGYT
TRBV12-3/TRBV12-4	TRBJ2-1	ASRGLRGNYNEQF
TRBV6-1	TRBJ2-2	ASTGGFVTGELF
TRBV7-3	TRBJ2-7	ASSLGTGGRISSYEQY
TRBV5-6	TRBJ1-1	ASSYKTGRNTEAF
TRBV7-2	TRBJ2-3	ASSFAATDTQY
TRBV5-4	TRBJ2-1	ASVDRGAISNEQF
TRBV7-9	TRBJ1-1	ASSSQTGGTEAF
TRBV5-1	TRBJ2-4	ASSEDRNIQY
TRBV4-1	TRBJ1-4	ASSRRSEGDEKLF
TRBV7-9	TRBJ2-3	ASSSRLAGEEIDTQY
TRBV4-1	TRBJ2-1	ASSQGGVEGSGYNEQF
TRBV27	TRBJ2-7	ASSSIPGTGKHEQY
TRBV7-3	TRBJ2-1	ASSMGPQRYNEQF
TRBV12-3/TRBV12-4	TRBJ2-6	ASSQVGAGANVLT
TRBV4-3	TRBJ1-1	ASSQDLNTEAF
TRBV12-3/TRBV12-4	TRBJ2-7	ASRDARGEQY
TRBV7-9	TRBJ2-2	ASSPYSGRGATGELF
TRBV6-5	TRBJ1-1	ASSYFGVNTEAF
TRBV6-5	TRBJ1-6	ASSYSGQGISPLH